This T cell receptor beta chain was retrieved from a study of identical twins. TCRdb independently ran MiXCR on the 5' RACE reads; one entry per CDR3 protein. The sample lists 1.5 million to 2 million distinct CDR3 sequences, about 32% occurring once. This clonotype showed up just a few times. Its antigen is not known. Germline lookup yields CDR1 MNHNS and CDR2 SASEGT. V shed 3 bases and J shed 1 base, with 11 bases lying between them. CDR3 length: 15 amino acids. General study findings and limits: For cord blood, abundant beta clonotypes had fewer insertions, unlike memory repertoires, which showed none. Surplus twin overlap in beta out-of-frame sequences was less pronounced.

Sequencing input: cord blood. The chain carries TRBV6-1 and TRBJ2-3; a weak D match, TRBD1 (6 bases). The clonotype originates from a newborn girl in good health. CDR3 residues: CASSEGARRTDTQYF. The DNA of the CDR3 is TGTGCCAGCAGTGAGGGGGCCCGACGCACAGATACGCAGTATTTT.